Sequencing of this T cell receptor (beta chain) was carried out in a study of blood T cells in healthy people across ages. Looking at the study overall: Capture via template switching afforded approximately one barcoded beta molecule per two T cells.

This clonotype has a single count. The antigen remains undetermined. For the second PCR, which ran for roughly 7 to 11 cycles, a sample-barcoded 5' primer and a J-beta primer mix were used. MiXCR, applied by TCRdb to the 5' RACE reads, yields one record per CDR3 protein. In the table there are roughly 700,000 distinct CDR3 sequences, around half of which are singletons. Whole-study results and caveats: Estimated diversity that came from one million T cells was considered an underestimate.

Germline-derived CDR1 and CDR2 are SQVTM and ANQGSEA. CDR3 length equals 12 residues. The germline V and J ends were trimmed by 6 bases and 5 bases, with 13 bases remaining between them. This chain joins TRBV29-1 and TRBJ2-5; no reliable D call. Material: blood. This TCR came from a woman aged 55-75 years in good health. The CDR3 region is CSVPTYDETQYF. In DNA, the CDR3 is TGCAGCGTCCCCACGTACGATGAGACCCAGTACTTC.